These T cell receptor beta chains were read from a single sample in a study of cytomegalovirus exposure and HLA in healthy donors. Some clones are missing from TCRdb's copy, which holds only in-frame ones; the method was immunoSEQ multiplex PCR. The sample shows approximately 160,000 clones, 68% of them seen only once. The specimen was PBMCs. Receptors were obtained from a man aged 45-65 years in good health and CMV-seronegative. Both conserved end residues are part of each CDR3. Fields, in order: J gene, clone size, V gene, D gene, CDR3 DNA, CDR3 protein. D genes are given only for firm matches. Some rows mark clone size as missing; the rest say once, few, many or name a class of expanded clone.

TRBJ1-5 few TRBV28 TRBD1 TGTGCCAGCAGTTCATGGGACAGTAGGAGCAATCAGCCCCAGCATTTT CASSSWDSRSNQPQHF
TRBJ1-1 - TRBV27 - TGTGCCAGCAGTTTATATTCCCTGGGACAGAACACTGAAGCTTTCTTT CASSLYSLGQNTEAFF
TRBJ1-6 - TRBV7-2 - TGTGCCAGCAGCTTCACGGGTAATTCACCCCTCCACTTT CASSFTGNSPLHF
TRBJ2-5 few TRBV10-2 - TGCGCCAGCAGTGAGAGCGGTTTGGGAGAGACCCAGTACTTC CASSESGLGETQYF
TRBJ1-2 - TRBV28 - TGTGCCAGCAGTTTTCCCGGTGTCTATGGCTACACCTTC CASSFPGVYGYTF
TRBJ2-6 many TRBV28 - TGTGCCAGCAGTTTTTACTCTGGGGCCAACGTCCTGACTTTC CASSFYSGANVLTF
TRBJ2-5 - TRBV7-9 TRBD2 TGTGCCAGCAGCTTAATGTCTAGCGGAGACCAAGAGACCCAGTACTTC CASSLMSSGDQETQYF
TRBJ1-3 - TRBV2 - TGTGCCAGCAGTGCGGCGACTGCCTTGAGGAGGGGAAACACCATATATTTT CASSAATALRRGNTIYF
TRBJ2-1 once TRBV4-1 - TGCGCCAGCAGCCAAGATGCTATCAGCGTTCGGCTCAATGAGCAGTTCTTC CASSQDAISVRLNEQFF
TRBJ2-7 - TRBV28 TRBD1 TGTGCCAGCAGCCGAACGGGACAGAGCTATCCCTACGAGCAGTACTTC CASSRTGQSYPYEQYF
TRBJ2-2 - TRBV2 TRBD2 TGTGCCAGCAGTGGTAGCGGGGGGGTGAGCACCGGGGAGCTGTTTTTT CASSGSGGVSTGELFF
TRBJ1-1 once TRBV5-6 - TGTGCCAGCAGCTTGGTACGGCGGCCGAACACTGAAGCTTTCTTT CASSLVRRPNTEAFF
TRBJ1-1 - TRBV6-6 TRBD1 TGTGCCAGCAGAAAACAGGGGGCCACTGAAGCTTTCTTT CASRKQGATEAFF
TRBJ1-2 - TRBV7-6 TRBD1 TGTGCCAGCAGTCCCGGGACAGGGGCCTATGGGTATGGCTACACCTTC CASSPGTGAYGYGYTF
TRBJ1-5 - TRBV7-9 - TGTGCCAGCCCCGACGGGTTTTGGGGGGTGTATAGCAATCAGCCCCAGCATTTT CASPDGFWGVYSNQPQHF
TRBJ2-4 few TRBV11-2 - TGTGCCAGCAGCATAGGGTGGGAGGCCAAAAACATTCAGTACTTC CASSIGWEAKNIQYF